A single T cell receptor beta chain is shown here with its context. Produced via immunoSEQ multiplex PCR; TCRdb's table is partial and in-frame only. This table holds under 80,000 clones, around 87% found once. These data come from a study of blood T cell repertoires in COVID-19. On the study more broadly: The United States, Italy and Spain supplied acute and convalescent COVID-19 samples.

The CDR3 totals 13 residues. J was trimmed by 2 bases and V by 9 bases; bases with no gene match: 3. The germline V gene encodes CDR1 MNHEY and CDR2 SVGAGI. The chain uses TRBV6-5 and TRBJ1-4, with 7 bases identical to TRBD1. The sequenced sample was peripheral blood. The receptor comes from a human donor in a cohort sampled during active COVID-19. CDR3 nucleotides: TGTGCCAGTCAGGGGGGCACTAATGAAAAACTGTTTTTT. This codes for CASQGGTNEKLFF.